The text below deals with one T cell receptor (beta chain). Its antigen is currently unknown. The sample is drawn from a study of beta chain features in type 1 diabetes. Overall study findings and caveats: Lower insertion and higher deletion counts appeared at VDJ junctions in type 1 diabetes patients. Any role of HLA type in TCRB rearrangement remained unresolved here.

The whole isolated RNA underwent reverse transcription, so sequencing captured expressed TCRB transcripts. Here immunoSEQ multiplex PCR was the method, and the copy in TCRdb shows in-frame clones only, minus some. The sample shows roughly 450,000 clones, 14% of them seen only once. This CDR3 has 13 amino acids. Trimming stripped 2 bases from V and 7 bases from J, with 11 bases between. Germline CDR1 and CDR2: SEHNR and FQNEAQ (reference sequence). The origin of this receptor is a man aged 25 to 45 in good health. This chain joins TRBV7-9 and TRBJ1-2; D is undetermined. The sample comprised naive CD4+ T cells from blood. CDR3 protein: CASSLLQVGGYTF. The CDR3 DNA follows: TGTGCCAGCAGCTTACTGCAGGTTGGTGGCTACACCTTC. Supplemented by reference TRBV7-9 and TRBJ1-2, the full variable domain reads DTGVSQNPRHKITKRGQNVTFRCDPISEHNRLYWYRQTLGQGPEFLTYFQNEAQLEKSRLLSDRFSAERPKGSFSTLEIQRTEQGDSAMYLCASSLLQVGGYTFGSGTRLTVV.